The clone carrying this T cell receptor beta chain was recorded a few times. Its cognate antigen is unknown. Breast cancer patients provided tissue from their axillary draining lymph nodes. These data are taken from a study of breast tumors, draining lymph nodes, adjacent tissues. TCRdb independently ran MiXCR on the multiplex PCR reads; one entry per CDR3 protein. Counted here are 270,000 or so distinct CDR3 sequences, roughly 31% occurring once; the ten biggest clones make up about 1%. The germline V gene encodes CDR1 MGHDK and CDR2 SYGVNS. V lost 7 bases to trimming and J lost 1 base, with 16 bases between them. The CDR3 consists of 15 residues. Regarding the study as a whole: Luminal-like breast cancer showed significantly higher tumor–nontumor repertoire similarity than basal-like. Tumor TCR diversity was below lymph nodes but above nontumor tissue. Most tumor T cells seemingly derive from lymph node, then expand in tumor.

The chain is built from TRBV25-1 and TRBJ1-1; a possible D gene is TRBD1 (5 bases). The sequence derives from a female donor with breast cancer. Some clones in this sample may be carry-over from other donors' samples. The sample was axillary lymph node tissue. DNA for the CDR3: TGTGCCAGCACTCCGACGAGGGGTCAGAACACTGAAGCTTTCTTT. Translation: CASTPTRGQNTEAFF.